This T cell receptor (beta chain) was captured by sequencing in a study of siplizumab effects on memory and regulatory T cells. The CDR3 runs 13 residues. V trimming: 8 bases; J trimming: 7 bases; junction bases outside the gene matches: 6. Per germline, CDR1 KGHSH and CDR2 LQKENI. Sequencing used immunoSEQ multiplex PCR; TCRdb keeps in-frame clones, though not all of them. In the table there are 100,000 or so clones, roughly nine tenths of which are singletons. Study results and caveats: In unstimulated cells, naive T cells appeared more diverse than memory T cells and seemed major alloresponse contributors.

Concerning this clone: Its specificity is unknown.

The sequence came from a human donor in good health. The chain carries TRBV18 and TRBJ1-5; TRBD1 matches at 9 bases. Sequencing was done on a sample of Tregs sorted from blood. CDR3 loop: CASTRQGEQPQHF. The CDR3 DNA sequence: TGTGCCAGCACCCGACAGGGGGAACAGCCCCAGCATTTT.